Listed below are T cell receptor beta chains from one sample, sequenced in a study of T cells in localized non-small cell lung cancer. This table comes from immunoSEQ multiplex PCR, and its TCRdb copy is limited to in-frame clones, with some not included. The sample contains 45,000 to 65,000 clones, about 90% of which appear only once. The sample here was peripheral blood, taken before any cancer treatment. The receptors were gathered from a man aged 35 to 69 with stage I squamous cell lung carcinoma. CDR3s leave out the opening cysteine and the closing phenylalanine or tryptophan. Fields, in order: CDR3 protein, D gene, V gene, J gene. D genes are given only for firm matches.

CDR3 protein: ATLGQGYQETQY
D gene: NA
V gene: TRBV10-3
J gene: TRBJ2-5

CDR3 protein: ASSPGFTLYNEQF
D gene: NA
V gene: TRBV11-2
J gene: TRBJ2-1

CDR3 protein: SVGRTGDYGYT
D gene: TRBD1
V gene: TRBV29-1
J gene: TRBJ1-2

CDR3 protein: ASSIIGTQGETQY
D gene: NA
V gene: TRBV7-3
J gene: TRBJ2-5

CDR3 protein: ASSLFQGSDTEAF
D gene: NA
V gene: TRBV7-9
J gene: TRBJ1-1

CDR3 protein: AIRGTGRDEQF
D gene: TRBD1
V gene: TRBV10-3
J gene: TRBJ2-1

CDR3 protein: ASSQGVNTEAF
D gene: NA
V gene: TRBV5-1
J gene: TRBJ1-1

CDR3 protein: ASSQPGNYGYT
D gene: NA
V gene: TRBV6-6
J gene: TRBJ1-2

CDR3 protein: ASSSSGQSPDGYT
D gene: TRBD1
V gene: TRBV5-1
J gene: TRBJ1-2

CDR3 protein: ASSVVGNTGELF
D gene: NA
V gene: TRBV9
J gene: TRBJ2-2

CDR3 protein: ASSFWANTEAF
D gene: NA
V gene: TRBV7-9
J gene: TRBJ1-1

CDR3 protein: ASSYSMRSTQY
D gene: NA
V gene: TRBV6-5
J gene: TRBJ2-3

CDR3 protein: ASSISGRADIQY
D gene: NA
V gene: TRBV19
J gene: TRBJ2-4

CDR3 protein: ASSQDRLDTQY
D gene: NA
V gene: TRBV4-2
J gene: TRBJ2-3

CDR3 protein: ASSLAGGLYNEQF
D gene: TRBD2
V gene: TRBV5-1
J gene: TRBJ2-1

CDR3 protein: ASTYRGEKLF
D gene: NA
V gene: TRBV11-2
J gene: TRBJ1-4

CDR3 protein: ASSYSAGMVYEQY
D gene: NA
V gene: TRBV6-6
J gene: TRBJ2-7

CDR3 protein: ASSFFGSGWETQY
D gene: NA
V gene: TRBV7-8
J gene: TRBJ2-5

CDR3 protein: ASSKTSGKSTDTQY
D gene: TRBD2
V gene: TRBV19
J gene: TRBJ2-3

CDR3 protein: ATQGSGNTIY
D gene: NA
V gene: TRBV10-3
J gene: TRBJ1-3

CDR3 protein: ASSPGTSGRTDTQY
D gene: TRBD2
V gene: TRBV5-8
J gene: TRBJ2-3

CDR3 protein: ASSLKDGNSQY
D gene: NA
V gene: TRBV6-6
J gene: TRBJ2-7

CDR3 protein: AWRGGPYNEQF
D gene: TRBD2
V gene: TRBV30
J gene: TRBJ2-1

CDR3 protein: ASSFQRGYGYT
D gene: NA
V gene: TRBV7-9
J gene: TRBJ1-2

CDR3 protein: ASSEADRASYNEQF
D gene: TRBD1
V gene: TRBV2
J gene: TRBJ2-1

CDR3 protein: ASSQGTTQETQY
D gene: NA
V gene: TRBV4-3
J gene: TRBJ2-5

CDR3 protein: ASSLAGGIYGYT
D gene: NA
V gene: TRBV7-9
J gene: TRBJ1-2

CDR3 protein: ASSPTWTDTNIQY
D gene: NA
V gene: TRBV6-5
J gene: TRBJ2-4

CDR3 protein: AIGEAGAEQF
D gene: TRBD2
V gene: TRBV10-3
J gene: TRBJ2-1